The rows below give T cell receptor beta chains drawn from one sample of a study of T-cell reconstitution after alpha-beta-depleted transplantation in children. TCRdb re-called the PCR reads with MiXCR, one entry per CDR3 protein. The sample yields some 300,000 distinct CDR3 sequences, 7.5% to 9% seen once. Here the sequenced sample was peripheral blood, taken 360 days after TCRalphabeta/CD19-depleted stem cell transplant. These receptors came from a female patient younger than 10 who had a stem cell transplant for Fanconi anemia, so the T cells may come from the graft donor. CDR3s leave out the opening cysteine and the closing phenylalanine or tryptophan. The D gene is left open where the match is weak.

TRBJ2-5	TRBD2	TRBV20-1	SASPGTSGSETQY
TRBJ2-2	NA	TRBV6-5	ASSLTTGMFYIGELF
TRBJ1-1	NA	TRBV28	ASRPRQAGTEAF
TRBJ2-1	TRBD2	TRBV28	ASSWGLADFYNEQF
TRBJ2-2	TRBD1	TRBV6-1	ASRDWDRGGTGELF
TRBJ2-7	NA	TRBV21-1	ASSNNGSYEQY
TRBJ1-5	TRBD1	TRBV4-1	ASSQDRGGQPQH
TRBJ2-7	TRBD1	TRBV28	ASSFRQGIYEQY
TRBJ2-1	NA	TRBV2	ASNRILYNEQF
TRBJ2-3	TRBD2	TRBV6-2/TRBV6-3	ASSSLKTSGVVTDTQY
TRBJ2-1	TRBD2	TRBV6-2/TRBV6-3	ASSALAGDGFEQF
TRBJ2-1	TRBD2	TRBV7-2	ASSLTASGSYNEQF
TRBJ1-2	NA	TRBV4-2	ASSPRTVSYGYT
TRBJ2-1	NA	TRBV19	ASSTDGYNEQF
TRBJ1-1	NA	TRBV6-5	ASSYLSSTVDTEAF